A single sample gave rise to the 13 T cell receptor beta chains below, sequenced in a study of tumor-infiltrating lymphocytes in primary liver carcinoma. From around 18-30 mg of unsorted bulk tissue, DNA and RNA were co-extracted together. The template, about 550 ng total RNA, yielded TCR beta cDNA made with a constant-region primer. Employing slightly modified ARM-PCR, three nested multiplex PCR rounds were run, and these gave rise to the TCR beta libraries. Investigators reported that the first two PCR rounds, at 10 cycles each, used TRBV1-TRBV30 forward primers with a C-beta reverse primer. TCRdb ran MiXCR on the multiplex PCR reads and lists one entry per CDR3 protein. This table has 40,000 or so distinct CDR3 sequences, around 75% appearing once. Sequenced input: tumor-adjacent normal liver tissue. The receptors here all came from a man aged 40-49 years with primary liver carcinoma and hepatitis B virus infection.

This clonotype was seen ten or more times. The rearrangement links TRBV7-9 to TRBJ2-5; D is unclear. The CDR3 covers 13 residues. Germline assignment: CDR1 SEHNR and CDR2 FQNEAQ (reference sequence). V lost 3 bases and J 0 bases, leaving 5 bases between the germline ends. The chain's CDR3 is CASSFRDQETQYF. CDR3 coding DNA: TGTGCCAGCAGCTTTCGGGACCAAGAGACCCAGTACTTC.

Points on this clonotype: A read error may produce the germline difference seen at one junction end. The chain employs TRBV6-5 and TRBJ1-6, with unresolved D. CDR3 length equals 14 residues. Germline V gene lookup returns CDR1 MNHEY and CDR2 SVGAGI. The CDR3 sequence is CASSYMVYNSPLLF. The DNA of the CDR3 is TGTGCCAGCAGTTATATGGTCTATAATTCACCCCTCCTCTTT.

A remark on this clonotype: At one boundary the junction diverges from the germline segment, which might be a read error. The gene calls are TRBV7-9 and TRBJ1-5; D unclear. Germline assignment: CDR1 SEHNR and CDR2 FQNEAQ (reference sequence). This CDR3 has 12 amino acids. CDR3 in DNA: TGTACCAGCAGCTTCGTCAATCAACCCCAGCATTTT. Its protein product is CTSSFVNQPQHF.

Concerning this clonotype: A read error is possible here, since a much larger clone lies one base away. V is TRBV28 and J is TRBJ1-1; D is undetermined. Germline CDR1 reads MDHEN; CDR2 reads SYDVKM. This CDR3 contains 14 residues. The CDR3 sequence is CASSYGWQNTGAFF. CDR3 nucleotide sequence: TGTGCCAGCAGTTATGGGTGGCAGAACACTGGAGCTTTCTTT.

The chain uses TRBV29-1 and TRBJ2-1, with D possibly being TRBD2 (5 bases). Trimming removed 3 bases from V and 12 bases from J, with 12 bases in between. In germline, CDR1 is SQVTM, CDR2 ANQGSEA. The CDR3 has 11 residues. CDR3 DNA: TGCAGCGTTGAGGATGGAGGTGGGCAGTTCTTC. Its translation is CSVEDGGGQFF.

V is TRBV10-3 and J is TRBJ2-4; D unclear. The CDR3 runs 15 residues. The germline CDR1 and CDR2 sequences are ENHRY and SYGVKD. The V end was cut by 11 bases, the J end by 0 bases, with 17 bases between. The CDR3 nucleotides are TGTGCCGTCTGTGACAACTGGAAAGCCAAAAACATTCAGTACTTC. This gives the protein CAVCDNWKAKNIQYF.

The V call is TRBV7-9, the J call TRBJ2-7; possible D gene TRBD1, 5 bases. The germline V gene encodes CDR1 SEHNR and CDR2 FQNEAQ (reference sequence). V was trimmed by 7 bases and J by 2 bases, leaving 15 bases between them. The CDR3 contains 14 residues. The DNA for the CDR3 is TGTGCCAGCAACCCTCGGACATGGCCCTACGAGCAGTACTTC. Amino acid sequence: CASNPRTWPYEQYF.

This clonotype came up once. A much larger clone lies a single base off, so this may be a read error. This sequence joins TRBV20-1 and TRBJ1-2; 7 bases map to TRBD1. CDR1 is DFQATT, CDR2 SNEGSKA, per germline (reference sequence). Trimming removed 8 bases from V and 6 bases from J; junction bases left unmatched: 21. The CDR3 contains 16 residues. In DNA form, the CDR3 reads TGCAGTCTAACCGAGGGGACAGACCCCTGGATCCATGGCTACACCTTC. This gives the protein CSLTEGTDPWIHGYTF.

This clonotype was recorded many times. The chain employs TRBV28 and TRBJ1-5; 9 positions agree with TRBD1. V trimming: 0 bases; J trimming: 2 bases; junction bases outside the gene matches: 5. The germline V gene encodes CDR1 MDHEN and CDR2 SYDVKM. This CDR3 is 17 amino acids long. CDR3 region: CASSLWAGQGGNQPQHF. In nucleotides, the CDR3 is TGTGCCAGCAGTTTATGGGCGGGACAGGGAGGCAATCAGCCCCAGCATTTT.

As regards this clonotype: One base away lies a much larger clone, so this may be a sequencing read error. The V and J genes are TRBV28 and TRBJ2-1; maybe TRBD2 (7 bases). Germline V lookup: CDR1 MDHEN, CDR2 SYDVKM. The CDR3 is made up of 14 amino acids. In nucleotides, the CDR3 is TGTGCCATCAGTTCCCCCAGGGAGGGGGATGAGCAGTTCTTC. Protein sequence: CAISSPREGDEQFF.

V is TRBV6-6 and J is TRBJ1-1; D call uncertain. In germline, CDR1 is MNHNY, CDR2 SVGAGI (reference sequence). This CDR3 is 14 amino acids long. V lost 2 bases and J lost 9, with 16 bases in between. CDR3 in DNA: TGTGCCAGCAGTTACGTGGGGAGGAACACCAAAGCTTTCTTT. Its protein product is CASSYVGRNTKAFF.

Comments on this clonotype: This CDR3 is missing its conserved last phenylalanine or tryptophan, likely due to a read error. For the CDR3, the DNA is TGTGCCAGCAGTTCGGGACTAGCGGGAGAGTACACCGGGGAGCTGTTTCTT. It encodes CASSSGLAGEYTGELFL. The chain couples TRBV28 to TRBJ2-2; 14 nucleotides line up with TRBD2. J was trimmed by 3 bases and V by 4 bases; bases with no gene match: 4. The CDR3 is 17 residues long. Germline V CDR1 and CDR2: MDHEN, SYDVKM.

This chain joins TRBV6-1 and TRBJ2-1; TRBD1 aligns across 9 bases. Trimming removed 4 bases from V and 5 bases from J; junction bases left unmatched: 6. The CDR3 spans 15 residues. CDR1 and CDR2 from the germline V gene are MNHNS and SASEGT. CDR3 in amino acids: CASSVTGGMHNEQFF. The CDR3 bases are TGTGCCAGCAGTGTGACAGGGGGTATGCACAATGAGCAGTTCTTC.